This TCR beta chain was observed in a study of cytomegalovirus exposure and HLA in healthy donors. A word on this clone: Its matching antigen is unknown.

Whole-study results and caveats: The study flagged approximately 180 TCR beta chains as cytomegalovirus-associated.

The PCR ran on 60 Vbeta and 13 Jbeta primers. This table comes from immunoSEQ multiplex PCR, and its TCRdb copy is limited to in-frame clones, with some not included. The sample contains more than 150,000 clones, roughly 79% of which appear only once. With 4 bases clipped from V and 2 bases from J, the junction kept 3 bases outside the gene matches. Looked up from germline, CDR1 is SGHRS and CDR2 is YFSETQ. The CDR3 extends over 16 amino acids. This clonotype was obtained from a woman aged 50 to 60 in good health and CMV-seropositive. Source material: PBMCs. The V and J genes are TRBV5-1 and TRBJ2-3; 14 nucleotides match TRBD2. The CDR3 reads CASSPGLAGVTDTQYF. The CDR3 region has the DNA TGCGCCAGCAGCCCGGGACTAGCGGGGGTCACAGATACGCAGTATTTT. Variable domain in full (rest from reference TRBV5-1 and TRBJ2-3): KAGVTQTPRYLIKTRGQQVTLSCSPISGHRSVSWYQQTPGQGLQFLFEYFSETQRNKGNFPGRFSGRQFSNSRSEMNVSTLELGDSALYLCASSPGLAGVTDTQYFGPGTRLTVL.